The 5 T cell receptor beta chains listed next were all sequenced from one sample in a study of Ad26.COV2.S vaccination and SARS-CoV-2 variants. Treatment defined: some 20 received Ad26.COV2.S at low or high dose, single or two shots; about 5 received placebo; per-sample allocation not given. Collection of the samples took place on day 63 after the first injection of vaccine or placebo. The repertoire was sequenced with immunoSEQ multiplex PCR; TCRdb's copy has only in-frame clones and lacks some. The sample has more than 300,000 clones; over 80% are singletons. The source material was peripheral blood, sampled in a trial of Ad26.COV2.S vaccine versus placebo. Receptor source: a person between 18 and 65 years old who received the Ad26.COV2.S COVID-19 vaccine or a placebo.

This chain links TRBV24-1 with TRBJ2-1; D not resolved. This CDR3 is 16 amino acids long. Trimming pared 4 bases from V and 0 bases from J, leaving 12 bases between. Germline V gene sequence: CDR1 KGHDR, CDR2 SFDVKD. The CDR3 DNA follows: TGTGCCACCAGTGACCCGTACCCGAGCTCCTACAATGAGCAGTTCTTC. Residues: CATSDPYPSSYNEQFF.

This chain connects TRBV28 to TRBJ1-6; D not certain. The CDR3 runs to 13 residues. Trimming left V 10 bases short and J 7 bases short, with 14 bases between. Germline V CDR1 and CDR2: MDHEN, SYDVKM. CDR3 DNA: TGTGCCACCCTGCGGACTCAGAATTCACCCCTCCACTTT. Translating it yields CATLRTQNSPLHF.

The chain uses TRBV6-1 and TRBJ2-1, with unresolved D. The CDR3 has 14 residues. Trimming took 2 bases from V and 3 from J, leaving 8 bases between them. Germline assignment: CDR1 MNHNS and CDR2 SASEGT. The CDR3 bases are TGTGCCAGCAGTGAATTTGGCAGCTACAATGAGCAGTTCTTC. Protein sequence: CASSEFGSYNEQFF.

V and J are TRBV9 and TRBJ2-7; 11 bases agree with TRBD2. Germline lookup yields CDR1 SGDLS and CDR2 YYNGEE. This CDR3 spans 18 amino acids. The V gene end was trimmed by 0 bases and the J gene end by 3 bases; junction bases not matched to a gene: 11. The CDR3 bases are TGTGCCAGCAGCGTAGGATTAGCGGGGGGGCCAGGCCTCTACGAGCAGTACTTC. It is translated as CASSVGLAGGPGLYEQYF.

This chain links TRBV7-9 with TRBJ1-5, with D tentatively TRBD1 (6 bases). CDR1 is SEHNR, CDR2 FQNEAQ, per germline (reference sequence). V was shortened by 5 bases and J by 6 bases, with 17 bases between the two germline ends. The CDR3 is 15 amino acids. CDR3 DNA sequence: TGTGCCAGCAGCGCCCCAGGGGAAGGGGTTCAGCCCCAGCATTTT. This encodes CASSAPGEGVQPQHF.